Listed below are T cell receptor beta chains from one sample, sequenced in a study of post-analysis software for immune sequencing data. Using its own MiXCR run on the PCR reads, TCRdb lists one record per CDR3 protein. The sample has approximately 730,000 distinct CDR3 sequences; 30% are singletons. The specimen was blood. The receptors come from a girl between 5 and 17 years old with multiple sclerosis. Both conserved end residues are part of each CDR3. Fields, in order: J gene, D gene, clone size, V gene, CDR3 DNA, CDR3 protein. A D gene is named only where the DNA matches it firmly. Only some rows state a clone size, as once, few, many or a class for expanded clones.

j_gene: TRBJ1-1
d_gene: NA
abundance: once
v_gene: TRBV5-1
CDR3nt: TGCGCCAGCAGCTCCCCCGGGACACAGAAGATGAACACTGAAGCTTTCTTT
CDR3aa: CASSSPGTQKMNTEAFF

j_gene: TRBJ2-3
d_gene: NA
abundance: NA
v_gene: TRBV7-2
CDR3nt: TGTGCCAGCAGCTTAGTGCGCGGGGCCAGAGATACGCAGTATTTT
CDR3aa: CASSLVRGARDTQYF

j_gene: TRBJ2-1
d_gene: NA
abundance: NA
v_gene: TRBV4-2
CDR3nt: TGTGCCAGCAGCCAAGATCCGAGGGGGACCTACAATGAGCAGTTCTTC
CDR3aa: CASSQDPRGTYNEQFF

j_gene: TRBJ1-6
d_gene: NA
abundance: NA
v_gene: TRBV20-1
CDR3nt: TGCAGTGCTAGAGTTTCGAGCGATTCACCCCTCCACTTT
CDR3aa: CSARVSSDSPLHF

j_gene: TRBJ1-4
d_gene: NA
abundance: NA
v_gene: TRBV28
CDR3nt: TGTGCCAGCAGATCCGGGCGCGGGGGTTATAATGAAAAACTGTTTTTT
CDR3aa: CASRSGRGGYNEKLFF

j_gene: TRBJ2-1
d_gene: TRBD2
abundance: NA
v_gene: TRBV27
CDR3nt: TGTGCCAGCAGAAGAGCGGGAGTATCCCCCGATGAGCAGTTCTTC
CDR3aa: CASRRAGVSPDEQFF

j_gene: TRBJ2-6
d_gene: NA
abundance: few
v_gene: TRBV27
CDR3nt: TGTGCCATCAGCCCAAGTGGGGCCAACGTCCTGACTTTC
CDR3aa: CAISPSGANVLTF

j_gene: TRBJ1-6
d_gene: NA
abundance: NA
v_gene: TRBV6-2/TRBV6-3
CDR3nt: TGTGCCAGCAGTTACCATCTGGAGAATTCACCCCTCCACTTT
CDR3aa: CASSYHLENSPLHF

j_gene: TRBJ2-3
d_gene: NA
abundance: few
v_gene: TRBV7-9
CDR3nt: TGTGCCAGCAGCCCCACCACCACAGATACGCAGTATTTT
CDR3aa: CASSPTTTDTQYF

j_gene: TRBJ2-7
d_gene: NA
abundance: NA
v_gene: TRBV5-6
CDR3nt: TGTGCCAGCAGCTTGGCCGGGGTCAGCAGGGCCTACGAGCAGTACTTC
CDR3aa: CASSLAGVSRAYEQYF

j_gene: TRBJ2-7
d_gene: TRBD2
abundance: few
v_gene: TRBV5-1
CDR3nt: TGCGCCAGCAGTTGGAGTAGCGGGATAGGATTTTACGAGCAGTACTTC
CDR3aa: CASSWSSGIGFYEQYF

j_gene: TRBJ2-5
d_gene: NA
abundance: NA
v_gene: TRBV6-2/TRBV6-3
CDR3nt: TGTGCCAGCAGTTGGACGCCGGGGCAGAGTTGGGAGACCCAGTACTTC
CDR3aa: CASSWTPGQSWETQYF

j_gene: TRBJ1-2
d_gene: TRBD1
abundance: NA
v_gene: TRBV29-1
CDR3nt: TGCAGCGTCGGGACAGATCCTGGCTATGGCTACACCTTC
CDR3aa: CSVGTDPGYGYTF

j_gene: TRBJ1-5
d_gene: NA
abundance: NA
v_gene: TRBV5-1
CDR3nt: TGCGCCAGCAGCTTGGAAGGGGACTATAGCAATCAGCCCCAGCATTTT
CDR3aa: CASSLEGDYSNQPQHF

j_gene: TRBJ2-2
d_gene: TRBD1
abundance: NA
v_gene: TRBV7-2
CDR3nt: TGTGCCAGCAGCCGGGACAGGGGTGGGACCGGGGAGCTGTTTTTT
CDR3aa: CASSRDRGGTGELFF

j_gene: TRBJ1-1
d_gene: NA
abundance: NA
v_gene: TRBV9
CDR3nt: TGTGCCAGCAGCGTTTCAGGCCGCGAAGCTTTCTTT
CDR3aa: CASSVSGREAFF

j_gene: TRBJ2-5
d_gene: TRBD1
abundance: many
v_gene: TRBV7-9
CDR3nt: TGTGCCAGCAGTTCCGACAGGGACCAAGAGACCCAGTACTTC
CDR3aa: CASSSDRDQETQYF

j_gene: TRBJ2-5
d_gene: NA
abundance: many
v_gene: TRBV7-7
CDR3nt: TGTGCTAGCAGCCGCGGGGTTCAAGAGACCCAGTACTTC
CDR3aa: CASSRGVQETQYF

j_gene: TRBJ2-1
d_gene: TRBD1
abundance: NA
v_gene: TRBV6-1
CDR3nt: TGTGCCAGCAGTGCAGACAGGGCCTACAATGAGCAGTTCTTC
CDR3aa: CASSADRAYNEQFF

j_gene: TRBJ2-7
d_gene: TRBD1
abundance: NA
v_gene: TRBV2
CDR3nt: TGTGCCATCACCGACAGGGGGACGACCTACGAGCAGTACTTC
CDR3aa: CAITDRGTTYEQYF

j_gene: TRBJ2-1
d_gene: NA
abundance: few
v_gene: TRBV20-1
CDR3nt: TGCAGTGCTAGAGAGGGGTATAGTCAGTTCTTC
CDR3aa: CSAREGYSQFF

j_gene: TRBJ2-5
d_gene: NA
abundance: few
v_gene: TRBV12-3/TRBV12-4
CDR3nt: TGTGCCAGCAGTTCCGGCCTTGGGCTCCAAGAGACCCAGTACTTC
CDR3aa: CASSSGLGLQETQYF

j_gene: TRBJ2-7
d_gene: NA
abundance: many
v_gene: TRBV12-3/TRBV12-4
CDR3nt: TGTGCCAGCAGTTTAATGGGTAACGAGCAGTACTTC
CDR3aa: CASSLMGNEQYF

j_gene: TRBJ2-3
d_gene: NA
abundance: NA
v_gene: TRBV24-1
CDR3nt: TGTGCCACCAGTGACCCGGACAGTCTGGGCACAGATACGCAGTATTTT
CDR3aa: CATSDPDSLGTDTQYF

j_gene: TRBJ1-2
d_gene: NA
abundance: NA
v_gene: TRBV27
CDR3nt: TGTGCCAGCAGTCTAGACCGAGACGGATACTATGGCTACACCTTC
CDR3aa: CASSLDRDGYYGYTF

j_gene: TRBJ2-6
d_gene: NA
abundance: NA
v_gene: TRBV3-1
CDR3nt: TGTGCCAGCAGCCAAGTCTTTGGTGGGCCCCCCTCTGGGGCCAACGTCCTGACTTTC
CDR3aa: CASSQVFGGPPSGANVLTF

j_gene: TRBJ2-7
d_gene: NA
abundance: NA
v_gene: TRBV6-2/TRBV6-3
CDR3nt: TGTGCCAGCGGAGGGGGGCTAGCGGCATACGAGCAGTACTTC
CDR3aa: CASGGGLAAYEQYF

j_gene: TRBJ2-7
d_gene: TRBD2
abundance: few
v_gene: TRBV27
CDR3nt: TGTGCCAGCTCCCAACCGGGACTATACGAGCAGTACTTC
CDR3aa: CASSQPGLYEQYF

j_gene: TRBJ1-2
d_gene: NA
abundance: NA
v_gene: TRBV21-1
CDR3nt: TGTGCCCGCCTTAGTGGCTACACCTTC
CDR3aa: CARLSGYTF

j_gene: TRBJ2-1
d_gene: TRBD1
abundance: NA
v_gene: TRBV5-1
CDR3nt: TGCGCCAGCAGCTTGGACAGGGGGCTGGAGTTCTTC
CDR3aa: CASSLDRGLEFF

j_gene: TRBJ2-4
d_gene: TRBD2
abundance: NA
v_gene: TRBV7-2
CDR3nt: TGTGCCAGCAGCTTAGCGGGGGGGAGGAGAGCCAAAAACATTCAGTACTTC
CDR3aa: CASSLAGGRRAKNIQYF

j_gene: TRBJ2-7
d_gene: NA
abundance: few
v_gene: TRBV18
CDR3nt: TGTGCCAGCTCACCACCGTCCCAGACAAGATCCTACGAGCAGTACTTC
CDR3aa: CASSPPSQTRSYEQYF

j_gene: TRBJ2-5
d_gene: TRBD1
abundance: NA
v_gene: TRBV10-3
CDR3nt: TGTGCCATCAGTGAGTCACCGGGACAGTTGCAAGAGACCCAGTACTTC
CDR3aa: CAISESPGQLQETQYF

j_gene: TRBJ1-2
d_gene: NA
abundance: once
v_gene: TRBV20-1
CDR3nt: TGCAGTGCTAGCGGGGTAGGGTTGGCCTATGGCTACACCTTC
CDR3aa: CSASGVGLAYGYTF

j_gene: TRBJ2-7
d_gene: NA
abundance: few
v_gene: TRBV19
CDR3nt: TGTGCCAGTAGTATAGGATTGGGGGGCGACGAGCAGTACTTC
CDR3aa: CASSIGLGGDEQYF

j_gene: TRBJ2-4
d_gene: NA
abundance: NA
v_gene: TRBV3-1
CDR3nt: TGTGCCAGCAGCCAAAATACAGGGAACATAGCCAAAAACATTCAGTACTTC
CDR3aa: CASSQNTGNIAKNIQYF

j_gene: TRBJ2-1
d_gene: NA
abundance: many
v_gene: TRBV6-5
CDR3nt: TGTGCCAGCAGTTACGGGCTAGCCCTTCCAACTAGGCAGTTCTTC
CDR3aa: CASSYGLALPTRQFF

j_gene: TRBJ2-1
d_gene: NA
abundance: NA
v_gene: TRBV20-1
CDR3nt: TGCAGTGCTAGAGTTACAGCGGGTGTCAATGAGCAGTTCTTC
CDR3aa: CSARVTAGVNEQFF

j_gene: TRBJ2-1
d_gene: TRBD2
abundance: few
v_gene: TRBV20-1
CDR3nt: TGCAGTGCTACCCCGACTAGCGGGAGGGCCAATGAGCAGTTCTTC
CDR3aa: CSATPTSGRANEQFF

j_gene: TRBJ1-1
d_gene: NA
abundance: NA
v_gene: TRBV10-3
CDR3nt: TGTGCCATCAGGGGAGAGAAAGGGAACACTGAAGCTTTCTTT
CDR3aa: CAIRGEKGNTEAFF

j_gene: TRBJ1-6
d_gene: TRBD1
abundance: NA
v_gene: TRBV20-1
CDR3nt: TGCAGTGCACAGGGGCAGTCCTATAATTCACCCCTCCACTTT
CDR3aa: CSAQGQSYNSPLHF

j_gene: TRBJ2-1
d_gene: TRBD2
abundance: few
v_gene: TRBV20-1
CDR3nt: TGCAGTGCTAGAGGCCACTGGGAGAGGACTAGCGGGAGAGGGGGTGAGCAGTTCTTC
CDR3aa: CSARGHWERTSGRGGEQFF

j_gene: TRBJ2-7
d_gene: TRBD2
abundance: many
v_gene: TRBV5-1
CDR3nt: TGCGCCAGCGGCTTAGCGGGTGAATACGAGCAGTACTTC
CDR3aa: CASGLAGEYEQYF

j_gene: TRBJ2-5
d_gene: TRBD2
abundance: few
v_gene: TRBV28
CDR3nt: TGTGCCAGCAGTTTGGGACTAGAGGGCCAGTACTTC
CDR3aa: CASSLGLEGQYF

j_gene: TRBJ2-2
d_gene: TRBD1
abundance: NA
v_gene: TRBV11-1
CDR3nt: TGTGCCAGCAGCCCCAGGACAGGGAGGTACGCCGGGGAGCTGTTTTTT
CDR3aa: CASSPRTGRYAGELFF